A single count supports the clone carrying this T cell receptor (beta chain). The data were taken from a study of control samples from healthy donors and cancer patients. The germline V gene has CDR1 MDHEN and CDR2 SYDVKM. The CDR3 has 14 residues. V lost 8 bases and J lost 0, with 11 bases in between. Using immunoSEQ multiplex PCR, the repertoire was profiled, and TCRdb retains in-frame clones only, with some absent. Of around 100,000 clones in the sample, roughly 84% are singletons; the top ten hold 15% to 20%. The rearrangement joins TRBV28 to TRBJ1-3; D gene uncertain. This TCR derives from a woman between 45 and 65 years old in good health. Sequencing input: blood. The CDR3: CASLTVASGNTIYF. In DNA form, the CDR3 reads TGTGCCAGCCTTACAGTTGCCTCTGGAAACACCATATATTTT.